This TCR beta chain was identified during a study of blood T cell repertoires in COVID-19. Across the study: There were acute and convalescent COVID-19 samples, and they came from the United States, Italy and Spain.

Using immunoSEQ multiplex PCR, the repertoire was profiled, and TCRdb retains in-frame clones only, with some absent. The data show roughly 260,000 clones, with 70% to 90% seen just once and 1.9% held by the top ten. This clonotype originated in a woman between 45 and 65 years old who had recovered from COVID-19. Sequencing was done on a sample of PBMCs or T cells enriched from blood (not recorded which).

The CDR3 nucleotides read TGTGCCAGCAGCTTTTACGGGACAGCCTACGAGCAGTACTTC. As protein: CASSFYGTAYEQYF. The rearrangement joins TRBV13 to TRBJ2-7, with 7 bases lining up with TRBD1. The J segment lost 2 bases and the V segment lost 3 bases, leaving 4 bases of the junction unmatched. The CDR3 is 14 residues long. Germline V gene lookup returns CDR1 PRHDT and CDR2 FYEKMQ (reference sequence).